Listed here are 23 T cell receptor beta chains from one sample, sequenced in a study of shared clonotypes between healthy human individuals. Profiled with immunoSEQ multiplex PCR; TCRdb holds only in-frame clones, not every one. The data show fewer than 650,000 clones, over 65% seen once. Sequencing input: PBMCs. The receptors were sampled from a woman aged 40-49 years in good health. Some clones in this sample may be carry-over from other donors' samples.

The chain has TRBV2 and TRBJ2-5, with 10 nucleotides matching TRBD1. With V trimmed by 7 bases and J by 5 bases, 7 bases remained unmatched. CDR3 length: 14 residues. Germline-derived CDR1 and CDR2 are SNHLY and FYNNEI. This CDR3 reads CASTGGTGAETQYF. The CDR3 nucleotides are TGTGCCAGCACCGGAGGGACAGGGGCCGAGACCCAGTACTTC.

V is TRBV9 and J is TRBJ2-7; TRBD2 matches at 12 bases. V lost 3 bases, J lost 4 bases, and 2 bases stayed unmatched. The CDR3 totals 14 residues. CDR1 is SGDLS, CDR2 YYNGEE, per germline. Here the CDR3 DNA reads TGTGCCAGCAGCGGGACTAGCGGGATGTACGAGCAGTACTTC. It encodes CASSGTSGMYEQYF.

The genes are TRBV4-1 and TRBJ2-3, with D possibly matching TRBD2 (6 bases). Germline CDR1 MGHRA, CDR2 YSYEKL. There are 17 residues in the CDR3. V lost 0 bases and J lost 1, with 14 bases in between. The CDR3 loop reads CASSQDSAGRGTDTQYF. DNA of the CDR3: TGCGCCAGCAGCCAAGATTCGGCGGGAAGGGGCACAGATACGCAGTATTTT.

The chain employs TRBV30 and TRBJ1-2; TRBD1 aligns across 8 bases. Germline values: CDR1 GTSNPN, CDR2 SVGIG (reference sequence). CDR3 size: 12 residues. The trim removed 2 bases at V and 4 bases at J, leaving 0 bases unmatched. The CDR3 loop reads CAWSTGGYGYTF. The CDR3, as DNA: TGTGCCTGGAGTACAGGGGGCTATGGCTACACCTTC.

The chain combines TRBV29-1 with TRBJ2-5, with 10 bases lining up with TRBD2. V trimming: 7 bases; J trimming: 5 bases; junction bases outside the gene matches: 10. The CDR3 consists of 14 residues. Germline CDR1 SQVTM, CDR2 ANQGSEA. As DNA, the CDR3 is TGCAGCGCTCGTCTAGCGGGAGTGCGGGAGACCCAGTACTTC. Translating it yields CSARLAGVRETQYF.

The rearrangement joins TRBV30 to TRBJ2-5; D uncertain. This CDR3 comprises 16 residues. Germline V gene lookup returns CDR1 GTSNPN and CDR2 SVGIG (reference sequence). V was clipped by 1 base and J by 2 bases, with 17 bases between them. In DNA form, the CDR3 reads TGTGCCTGGAGTGCCGCAACCTGGCGCTGGCAAGAGACCCAGTACTTC. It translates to CAWSAATWRWQETQYF. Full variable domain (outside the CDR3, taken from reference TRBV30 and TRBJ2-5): SQTIHQWPATLVQPVGSPLSLECTVEGTSNPNLYWYRQAAGRGLQLLFYSVGIGQISSEVPQNLSASRPQDRQFILSSKKLLLSDSGFYLCAWSAATWRWQETQYFGPGTRLLVL.

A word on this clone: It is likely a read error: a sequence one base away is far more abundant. For the CDR3, the DNA is TGTGCCGGCAGTCCCCCTGGGGGCGGCCCAAACCCCGAGCAGTACTTC. Translated, it gives CAGSPPGGGPNPEQYF. V gene TRBV28 combines with J gene TRBJ2-7, with D perhaps TRBD1 (6 bases). Germline V gene data show CDR1 as MDHEN and CDR2 as SYDVKM. The CDR3 extends over 16 amino acids.

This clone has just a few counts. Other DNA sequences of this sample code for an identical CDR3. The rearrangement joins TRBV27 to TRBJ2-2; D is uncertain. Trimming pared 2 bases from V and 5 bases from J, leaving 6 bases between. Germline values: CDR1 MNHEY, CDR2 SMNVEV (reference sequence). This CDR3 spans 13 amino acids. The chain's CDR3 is CASSLGRTGELFF. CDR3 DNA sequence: TGTGCCAGCAGTTTAGGCCGGACCGGGGAGCTGTTTTTT.

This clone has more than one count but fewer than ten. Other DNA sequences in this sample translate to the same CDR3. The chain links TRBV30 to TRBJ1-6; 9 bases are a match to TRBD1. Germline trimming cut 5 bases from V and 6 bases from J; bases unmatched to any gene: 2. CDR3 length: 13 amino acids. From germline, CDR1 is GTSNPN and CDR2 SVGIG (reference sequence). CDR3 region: CAWGQGINSPLHF. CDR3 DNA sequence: TGTGCCTGGGGACAGGGGATTAATTCACCCCTCCACTTT. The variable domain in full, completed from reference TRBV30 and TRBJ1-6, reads SQTIHQWPATLVQPVGSPLSLECTVEGTSNPNLYWYRQAAGRGLQLLFYSVGIGQISSEVPQNLSASRPQDRQFILSSKKLLLSDSGFYLCAWGQGINSPLHFGNGTRLTVT.

CDR3 loop: CASSRGTDEADTQYF. DNA of the CDR3: TGTGCCAGCAGTCGAGGGACTGATGAGGCAGATACGCAGTATTTT. The J gene is TRBJ2-3, the V gene TRBV28, with D possibly matching TRBD2 (6 bases). Germline V gene sequence: CDR1 MDHEN, CDR2 SYDVKM. The CDR3 loop spans 15 amino acids. The V and J ends lost 5 bases and 4 bases respectively, with 16 bases between them.

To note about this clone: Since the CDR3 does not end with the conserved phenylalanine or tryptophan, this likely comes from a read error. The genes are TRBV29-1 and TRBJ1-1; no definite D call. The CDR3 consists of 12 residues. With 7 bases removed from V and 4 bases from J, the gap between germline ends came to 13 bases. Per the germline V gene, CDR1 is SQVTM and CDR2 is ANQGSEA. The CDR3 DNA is TGCAGCGGCCGTTGGATGGGCACTGAAGCTTTCCTT. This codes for CSGRWMGTEAFL.

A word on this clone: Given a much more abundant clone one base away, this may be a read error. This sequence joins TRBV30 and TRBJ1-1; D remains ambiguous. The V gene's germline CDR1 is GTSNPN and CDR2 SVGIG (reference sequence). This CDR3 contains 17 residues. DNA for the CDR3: TGTACCTGGAGCGCCAGTCTTACCTCAACCTTGGGCACTGAAGCTTTCTTT. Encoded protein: CTWSASLTSTLGTEAFF.

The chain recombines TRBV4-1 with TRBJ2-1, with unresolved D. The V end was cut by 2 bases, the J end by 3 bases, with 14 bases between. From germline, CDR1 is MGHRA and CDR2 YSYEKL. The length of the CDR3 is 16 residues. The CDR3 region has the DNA TGCGCCAGCAGCCAACTAGGTTCCCTCTACTACAATGAGCAGTTCTTC. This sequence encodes CASSQLGSLYYNEQFF.

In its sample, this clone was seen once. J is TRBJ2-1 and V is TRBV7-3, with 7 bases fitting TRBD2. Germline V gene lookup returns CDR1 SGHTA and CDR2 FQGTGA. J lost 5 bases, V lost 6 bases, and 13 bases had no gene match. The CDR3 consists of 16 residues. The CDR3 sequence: CASSPRGRGRDNEQFF. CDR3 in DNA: TGTGCCAGCAGTCCCCGGGGCAGAGGGAGGGACAATGAGCAGTTCTTC.

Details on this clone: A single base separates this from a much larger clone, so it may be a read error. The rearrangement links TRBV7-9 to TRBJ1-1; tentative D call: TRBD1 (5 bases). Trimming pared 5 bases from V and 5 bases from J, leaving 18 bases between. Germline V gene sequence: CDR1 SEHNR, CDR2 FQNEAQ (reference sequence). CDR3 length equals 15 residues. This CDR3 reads CASSTETARRTEAFF. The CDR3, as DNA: TGTGCCAGCAGCACTGAGACAGCCCGGCGGACTGAAGCTTTCTTT.

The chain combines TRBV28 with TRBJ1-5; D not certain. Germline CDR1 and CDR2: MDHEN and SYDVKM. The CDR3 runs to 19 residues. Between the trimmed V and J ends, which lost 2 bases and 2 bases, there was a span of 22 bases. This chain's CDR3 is CASSLGSARAGMGNQPQHF. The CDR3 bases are TGTGCCAGCAGTTTAGGGTCAGCCCGCGCAGGTATGGGCAATCAGCCCCAGCATTTT.

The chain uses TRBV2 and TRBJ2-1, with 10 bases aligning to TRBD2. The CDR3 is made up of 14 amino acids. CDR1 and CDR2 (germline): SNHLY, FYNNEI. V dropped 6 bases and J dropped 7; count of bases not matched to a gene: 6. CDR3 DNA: TGTGCCAGCAGATGGACTAGCGGTCCGAATGAGCAGTTCTTC. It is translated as CASRWTSGPNEQFF.

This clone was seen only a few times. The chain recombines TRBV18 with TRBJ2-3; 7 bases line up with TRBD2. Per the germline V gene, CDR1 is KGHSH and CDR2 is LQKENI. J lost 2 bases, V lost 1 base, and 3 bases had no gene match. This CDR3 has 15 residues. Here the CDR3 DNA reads TGTGCCAGCTCACCACTACTAGCGTCCACAGATACGCAGTATTTT. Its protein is CASSPLLASTDTQYF.

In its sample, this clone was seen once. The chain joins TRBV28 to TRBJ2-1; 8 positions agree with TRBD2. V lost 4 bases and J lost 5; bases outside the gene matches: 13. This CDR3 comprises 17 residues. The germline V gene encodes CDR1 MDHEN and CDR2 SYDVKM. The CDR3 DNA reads TGTGCCAGCAGTTATCGCGGGAGGCTAGCGTCGAACAATGAGCAGTTCTTC. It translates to CASSYRGRLASNNEQFF. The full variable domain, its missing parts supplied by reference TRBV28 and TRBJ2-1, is DVKVTQSSRYLVKRTGEKVFLECVQDMDHENMFWYRQDPGLGLRLIYFSYDVKMKEKGDIPEGYSVSREKKERFSLILESASTNQTSMYLCASSYRGRLASNNEQFFGPGTRLTVL.

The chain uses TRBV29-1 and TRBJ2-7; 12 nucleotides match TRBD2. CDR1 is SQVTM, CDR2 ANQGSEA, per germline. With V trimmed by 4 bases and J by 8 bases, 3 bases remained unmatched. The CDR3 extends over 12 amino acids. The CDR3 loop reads CSVGLAGEKQYF. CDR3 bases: TGCAGCGTTGGACTAGCGGGAGAGAAGCAGTACTTC.

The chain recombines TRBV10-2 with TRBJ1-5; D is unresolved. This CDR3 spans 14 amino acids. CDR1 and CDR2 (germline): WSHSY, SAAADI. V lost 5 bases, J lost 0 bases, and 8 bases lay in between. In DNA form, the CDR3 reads TGCGCCAGCAGTCTCGACGGTAGCAATCAGCCCCAGCATTTT. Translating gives CASSLDGSNQPQHF.

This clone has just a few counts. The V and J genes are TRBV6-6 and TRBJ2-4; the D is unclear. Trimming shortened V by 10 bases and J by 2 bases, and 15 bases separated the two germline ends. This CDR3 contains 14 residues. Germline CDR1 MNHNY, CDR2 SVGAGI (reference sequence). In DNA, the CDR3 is TGTGCCACCGCAGAGGACCGGTCCAAAAACATTCAGTACTTC. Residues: CATAEDRSKNIQYF.

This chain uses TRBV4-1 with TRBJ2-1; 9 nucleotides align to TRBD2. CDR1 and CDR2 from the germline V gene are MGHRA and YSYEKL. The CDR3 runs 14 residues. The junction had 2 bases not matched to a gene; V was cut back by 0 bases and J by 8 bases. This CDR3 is CASSQDSGSDEQFF. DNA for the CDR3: TGCGCCAGCAGCCAAGATAGCGGGAGCGATGAGCAGTTCTTC.